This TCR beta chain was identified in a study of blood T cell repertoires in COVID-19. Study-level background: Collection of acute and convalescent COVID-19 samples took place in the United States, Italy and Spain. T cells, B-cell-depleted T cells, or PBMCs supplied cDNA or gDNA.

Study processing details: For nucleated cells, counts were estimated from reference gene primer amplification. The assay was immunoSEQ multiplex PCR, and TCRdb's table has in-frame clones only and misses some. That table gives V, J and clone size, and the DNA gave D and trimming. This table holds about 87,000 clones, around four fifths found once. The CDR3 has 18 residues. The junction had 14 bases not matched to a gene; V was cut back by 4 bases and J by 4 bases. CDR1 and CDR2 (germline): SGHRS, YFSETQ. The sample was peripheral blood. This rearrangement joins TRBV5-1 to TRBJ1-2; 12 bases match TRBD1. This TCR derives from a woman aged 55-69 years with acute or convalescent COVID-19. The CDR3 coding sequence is TGCGCCAGCAGCCACGGGACAGGGGGCGAGGGATCGGGCTATGGCTACACCTTC. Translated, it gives CASSHGTGGEGSGYGYTF. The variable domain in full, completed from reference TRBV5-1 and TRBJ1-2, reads KAGVTQTPRYLIKTRGQQVTLSCSPISGHRSVSWYQQTPGQGLQFLFEYFSETQRNKGNFPGRFSGRQFSNSRSEMNVSTLELGDSALYLCASSHGTGGEGSGYGYTFGSGTRLTVV.